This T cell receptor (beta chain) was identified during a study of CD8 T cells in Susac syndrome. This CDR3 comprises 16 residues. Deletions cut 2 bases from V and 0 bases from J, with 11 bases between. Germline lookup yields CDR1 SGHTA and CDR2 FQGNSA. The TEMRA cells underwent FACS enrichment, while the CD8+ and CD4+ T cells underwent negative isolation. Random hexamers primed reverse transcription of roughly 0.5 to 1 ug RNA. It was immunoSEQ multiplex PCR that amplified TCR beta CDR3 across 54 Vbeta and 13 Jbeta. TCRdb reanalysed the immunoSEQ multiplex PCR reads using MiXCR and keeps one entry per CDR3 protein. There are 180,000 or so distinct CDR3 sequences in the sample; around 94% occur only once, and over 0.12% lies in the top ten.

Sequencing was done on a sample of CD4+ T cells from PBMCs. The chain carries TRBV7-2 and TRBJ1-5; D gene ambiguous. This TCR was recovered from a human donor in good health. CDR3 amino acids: CASSLLSVHSNQPQHF. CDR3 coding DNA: TGTGCCAGCAGCTTACTTAGTGTGCATAGCAATCAGCCCCAGCATTTT. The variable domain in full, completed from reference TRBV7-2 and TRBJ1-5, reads GAGVSQSPSNKVTEKGKDVELRCDPISGHTALYWYRQSLGQGLEFLIYFQGNSAPDKSGLPSDRFSAERTGGSVSTLTIQRTQQEDSAVYLCASSLLSVHSNQPQHFGDGTRLSIL.